One T cell receptor beta chain is described in this entry. The antigen is not known. The germline gives CDR1 MDHEN, CDR2 SYDVKM. The V and J ends lost 6 bases and 4 bases respectively, with 18 bases between them. The CDR3 sequence is 15 residues long. Sequenced by immunoSEQ multiplex PCR; TCRdb stores in-frame clones only, minus some. The sample lists about 160,000 clones, 85% to 95% occurring once. The data derive from a study of T cell responses to AZD1222 COVID-19 vaccine. Overall study findings and caveats: Spike was spanned by vaccine-associated CD4 TCRs, which were dominant at 160-218 and 743-854. The donor cohort was predominantly white British with a female majority, and clonal diversity may have been underestimated. The study identified only five to seven AZD1222 recipients as seropositive at baseline.

The origin of this receptor is an adult in good health. This chain connects TRBV28 to TRBJ1-2; no firm D call. The sequenced sample was peripheral blood, obtained on day 0 of AZD1222 vaccination. CDR3 bases: TGTGCCAGCAGGGTGCCCTGGCAGGCCGGCTATGGCTACACCTTC. Translating gives CASRVPWQAGYGYTF.